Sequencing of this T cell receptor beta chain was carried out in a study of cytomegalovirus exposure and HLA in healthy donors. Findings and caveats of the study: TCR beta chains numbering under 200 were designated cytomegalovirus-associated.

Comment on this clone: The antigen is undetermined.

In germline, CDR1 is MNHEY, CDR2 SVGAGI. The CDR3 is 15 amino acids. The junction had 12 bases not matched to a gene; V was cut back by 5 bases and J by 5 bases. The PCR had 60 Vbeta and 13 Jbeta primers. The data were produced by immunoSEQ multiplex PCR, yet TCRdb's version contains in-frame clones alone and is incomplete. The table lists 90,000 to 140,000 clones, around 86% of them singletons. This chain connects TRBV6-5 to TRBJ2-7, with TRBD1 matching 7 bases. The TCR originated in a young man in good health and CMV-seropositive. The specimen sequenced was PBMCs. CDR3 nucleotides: TGTGCCAGCAGTAGCCCAGGGCAGGGGGAGCACGAGCAGTACTTC. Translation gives CASSSPGQGEHEQYF.